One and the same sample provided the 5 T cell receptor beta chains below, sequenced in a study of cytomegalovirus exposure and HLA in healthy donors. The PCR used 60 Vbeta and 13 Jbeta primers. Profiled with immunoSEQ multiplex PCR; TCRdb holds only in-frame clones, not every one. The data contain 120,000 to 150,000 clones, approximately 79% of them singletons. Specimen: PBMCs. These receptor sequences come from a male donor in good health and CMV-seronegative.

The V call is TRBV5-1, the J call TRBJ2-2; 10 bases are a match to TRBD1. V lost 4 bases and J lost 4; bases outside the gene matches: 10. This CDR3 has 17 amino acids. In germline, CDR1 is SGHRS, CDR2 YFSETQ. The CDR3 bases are TGCGCCAGCAGCCCGGCCCGAAGGACAGGGGGCACCGGGGAGCTGTTTTTT. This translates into CASSPARRTGGTGELFF.

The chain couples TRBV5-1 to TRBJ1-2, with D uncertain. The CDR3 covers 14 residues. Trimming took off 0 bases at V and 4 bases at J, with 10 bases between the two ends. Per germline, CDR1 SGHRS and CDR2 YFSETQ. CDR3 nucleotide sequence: TGCGCCAGCAGCTTGGACATCTCTTCCTATGGCTACACCTTC. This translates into CASSLDISSYGYTF.

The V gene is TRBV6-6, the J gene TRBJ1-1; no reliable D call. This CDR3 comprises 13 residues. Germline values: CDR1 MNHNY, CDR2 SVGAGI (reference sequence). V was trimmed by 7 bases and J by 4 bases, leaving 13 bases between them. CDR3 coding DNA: TGTGCCAGCACCCGCGTCGCGTTCACTGAAGCTTTCTTT. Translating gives CASTRVAFTEAFF.

The CDR3 protein is CASSFAGVNEQFF. DNA of the CDR3: TGTGCCAGCAGCTTTGCGGGGGTCAATGAGCAGTTCTTC. The rearrangement joins TRBV7-3 to TRBJ2-1, with 7 bases that match TRBD2. V lost 3 bases to trimming and J lost 6 bases; unmatched junction nucleotides: 2. The CDR3 totals 13 residues. In germline, CDR1 is SGHTA, CDR2 FQGTGA. Together with reference TRBV7-3 and TRBJ2-1, the CDR3 gives the full variable domain: GAGVSQTPSNKVTEKGKYVELRCDPISGHTALYWYRQSLGQGPEFLIYFQGTGAADDSGLPNDRFFAVRPEGSVSTLKIQRTERGDSAVYLCASSFAGVNEQFFGPGTRLTVL.

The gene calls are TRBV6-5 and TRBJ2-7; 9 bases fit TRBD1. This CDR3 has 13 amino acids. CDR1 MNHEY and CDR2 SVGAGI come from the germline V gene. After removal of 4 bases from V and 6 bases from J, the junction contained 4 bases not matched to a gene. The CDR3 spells CASSSNRGPEQYF. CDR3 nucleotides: TGTGCCAGCAGTTCCAACAGGGGGCCCGAGCAGTACTTC.